The next 9 T cell receptor beta chains were all read from a single sample in a study of tumor-infiltrating lymphocytes in glioblastoma multiforme. TCR beta libraries were built from RNA through three nested multiplex PCR rounds using modified ARM-PCR. In TCRdb, the multiplex PCR reads were re-called with MiXCR into one record per CDR3 protein. The sample yields 7,500 to 10,000 distinct CDR3 sequences, approximately 70% seen once. Sequencing input: brain tumor tissue. All receptors derive from a male donor with glioblastoma.

There are a few counts of this clonotype. The chain couples TRBV10-2 to TRBJ1-5; D remains ambiguous. CDR3 length equals 14 residues. Germline V gene sequence: CDR1 WSHSY, CDR2 SAAADI. V lost 4 bases and J lost 1, with 8 bases in between. The CDR3 DNA sequence: TGCGCCAGCAGTGTTCCGGGGAGCAATCAGCCCCAGCATTTT. Translating gives CASSVPGSNQPQHF.

V is TRBV11-2 and J is TRBJ2-5; D call uncertain. Between the trimmed V and J ends, which lost 5 bases and 3 bases, there was a span of 13 bases. This CDR3 is 14 amino acids long. Germline CDR1 SGHAT, CDR2 FQNNGV. The CDR3 DNA reads as TGTGCCAGCAGCCCCGGACGGGTCAAAGAGACCCAGTACTTC. It specifies CASSPGRVKETQYF.

As for this clonotype: The DNA is omitted, as the CDR3 cannot be located on it reliably, and the CDR3 follows TCRdb's listing. The gene calls are TRBV12-3 or TRBV12-4 and TRBJ1-1. Ends included, the CDR3 has 15 residues. The CDR3 loop reads CASSWAFGRGAEDFF.

This clonotype came up many times. This chain joins TRBV7-9 and TRBJ2-5, with 7 bases fitting TRBD1. The CDR3 extends over 15 amino acids. The trim removed 5 bases at V and 4 bases at J, leaving 10 bases unmatched. Germline-derived CDR1 and CDR2 are SEHNR and FQNEAQ (reference sequence). The CDR3 DNA is TGTGCCAGCAGCGGATCGACAGGGTTGGGAGAGACCCAGTACTTC. Translation: CASSGSTGLGETQYF.

The chain employs TRBV11-2 and TRBJ1-5; D ambiguous. The CDR3 length is 15 residues. V lost 1 base, J lost 0 bases, and 7 bases lay in between. CDR1 and CDR2 from the germline V gene are SGHAT and FQNNGV. CDR3 coding DNA: TGTGCCAGCAGCTTAGCCCCCAATAGCAATCAGCCCCAGCATTTT. Translated, it gives CASSLAPNSNQPQHF.

V gene TRBV28 combines with J gene TRBJ2-7, with D maybe TRBD2 (6 bases). Germline CDR1 MDHEN, CDR2 SYDVKM. With 5 bases removed from V and 6 bases from J, the gap between germline ends came to 20 bases. There are 15 residues in the CDR3. The CDR3 sequence: CASSSPGLAGCEQYF. The CDR3 nucleotides read TGTGCCAGCAGTAGCCCGGGACTGGCGGGATGCGAGCAGTACTTC.

On this clonotype: A much larger clone sits a single nucleotide away, making a read error possible. V and J are TRBV7-2 and TRBJ2-1, with no clear D. Trimming removed 5 bases at V and 7 bases at J, with 9 bases between. Germline V gene sequence: CDR1 SGHTA, CDR2 FQGNSA. The CDR3 is 12 residues long. CDR3 DNA sequence: TGTGCCAGCAGCATATGGGTAAATGAGCAGTTCTTC. Translated: CASSIWVNEQFF.

The gene calls are TRBV28 and TRBJ2-1; 11 nucleotides line up with TRBD2. Germline assignment: CDR1 MDHEN and CDR2 SYDVKM. J gave up 5 bases and V 4 bases, and 4 bases lay outside the gene matches. The length of the CDR3 is 15 residues. CDR3 protein: CASSSIAGGDNEQFF. CDR3 sequence (DNA): TGTGCCAGCAGTTCGATAGCGGGAGGGGACAATGAGCAGTTCTTC.

The genes are TRBV7-9 and TRBJ2-7, with 8 bases fitting TRBD1. The CDR3 sequence is 17 residues long. V dropped 5 bases and J dropped 4; count of bases not matched to a gene: 16. Germline assignment: CDR1 SEHNR and CDR2 FQNEAQ (reference sequence). CDR3 DNA sequence: TGTGCCAGCAGCACTCCTCCGGCCGGGACAGGAAAGTACGAGCAGTACTTC. Its translation: CASSTPPAGTGKYEQYF.